This is a list of T cell receptor beta chains from one sample in a study of T cells after yellow fever vaccination. TCRdb used MiXCR to reprocess the 5' RACE reads, holding one entry per CDR3 protein. This table holds just over 300,000 distinct CDR3 sequences, more than 3% found once. The sequences come from PBMCs, collected on the day of the yellow fever booster vaccination. These receptors all stem from a man younger than 35 who received the YFV17D yellow fever vaccine. The CDR3 runs from the conserved cysteine through the conserved F or W. D genes are given only for firm matches. Some rows mark clone size as missing; the rest say once, few, many or name a class of expanded clone.

D: TRBD2; length: 14; J: TRBJ2-7; V: TRBV6-5; size: few; DNA: TGTGCCAGCAGTTACTCGCGGGAGGGCTACGAGCAGTACTTC; CDR3: CASSYSREGYEQYF
D: TRBD2; length: 20; J: TRBJ2-1; V: TRBV24-1; size: few; DNA: TGTGCCACCAGTGATTTGCCGGCTAGCGGGGGCCTCAGCTCCTACAATGAGCAGTTCTTC; CDR3: CATSDLPASGGLSSYNEQFF
D: -; length: 12; J: TRBJ2-4; V: TRBV24-1; size: many; DNA: TGTGCCACCAGTGACGATAGGGACATTCAGTACTTC; CDR3: CATSDDRDIQYF
D: TRBD1; length: 18; J: TRBJ1-1; V: TRBV3-1; size: many; DNA: TGTGCCAGCAGACAAGTCATCGGACAGGGGACAGGGGTCACTGAAGCTTTCTTT; CDR3: CASRQVIGQGTGVTEAFF
D: TRBD1; length: 13; J: TRBJ2-7; V: TRBV5-1; size: many; DNA: TGCGCCAGCAGCTTGGACAGGGGGTACGAGCAGTACTTC; CDR3: CASSLDRGYEQYF
D: -; length: 12; J: TRBJ1-2; V: TRBV29-1; size: many; DNA: TGCAGCGTTGTAGTAATGTCCGGTGGCTACACCTTC; CDR3: CSVVVMSGGYTF
D: TRBD1; length: 14; J: TRBJ1-3; V: TRBV6-6; size: -; DNA: TGTGCCAGCAGGACAGGGAGCTCTGGAAACACCATATATTTT; CDR3: CASRTGSSGNTIYF
D: -; length: 14; J: TRBJ2-1; V: TRBV11-2; size: -; DNA: TGTGCCAGCAGCTTAGATCGCCAGTTCCATGAGCAGTTCTTC; CDR3: CASSLDRQFHEQFF
D: -; length: 18; J: TRBJ2-3; V: TRBV5-1; size: -; DNA: TGCGCCAGCAGCTTGGAGGCATATCCCCTGGGTCCTACAGATACGCAGTATTTT; CDR3: CASSLEAYPLGPTDTQYF
D: -; length: 13; J: TRBJ2-1; V: TRBV20-1; size: -; DNA: TGCAGTGCTAGTCAGGCGGACCACAATGAGCAGTTCTTC; CDR3: CSASQADHNEQFF
D: TRBD1; length: 13; J: TRBJ2-7; V: TRBV11-2; size: many; DNA: TGTGCCAGCAGCGCGACACAGGGGTACGAGCAGTACTTC; CDR3: CASSATQGYEQYF
D: -; length: 15; J: TRBJ1-2; V: TRBV4-1; size: -; DNA: TGCGCCAGCAGCCAAGGGACCCTCCCGAACTATGGCTACACCTTC; CDR3: CASSQGTLPNYGYTF
D: -; length: 14; J: TRBJ2-1; V: TRBV4-2; size: few; DNA: TGTGCCAGCAGCCCGGCCAGGACTGGAGATGAGCAGTTCTTC; CDR3: CASSPARTGDEQFF
D: -; length: 16; J: TRBJ1-3; V: TRBV7-9; size: few; DNA: TGTGCCAGCAGCCTTCCACCGGTGGGGCGCCGAAACACCATATATTTT; CDR3: CASSLPPVGRRNTIYF
D: TRBD2; length: 15; J: TRBJ2-1; V: TRBV7-2; size: many; DNA: TGTGCCAGCAGCCCAACTAGCGGGGGGCCCGATGAGCAGTTCTTC; CDR3: CASSPTSGGPDEQFF